This T cell receptor (beta chain) was obtained from a study of blood T cell repertoires in COVID-19. About the study: T cells, B-cell-depleted T cells, or PBMCs provided the cDNA or gDNA that served as material.

The CDR3 extends over 15 amino acids. CDR1 is SGHTA and CDR2 is FQGNSA in the germline V gene. V shed 5 bases and J 5 bases; nucleotides not matched to a gene: 6. Only in-frame clones appear in the TCRdb table, and some are missing; sequencing was by immunoSEQ multiplex PCR. Among 35,000 to 40,000 clones listed, around four fifths were seen once. The chain combines TRBV7-2 with TRBJ2-3; 11 nucleotides align to TRBD1. This clonotype was sampled from a man aged 50 to 60 with active or convalescent COVID-19. Sequencing used peripheral blood. The CDR3 DNA is TGTGCCAGCAGCCTGGGACAGGGGGTAGGAGATACGCAGTATTTT. Its protein product is CASSLGQGVGDTQYF.